This entry lists 21 T cell receptor delta chains sequenced from one sample in a study of gamma-delta chains in newborns, infants, children. TCRdb re-identified clones in the reads via CATT. The table lists 4,800 or so delta-chain clones, 38% of them singletons. The material sequenced was blood. Receptors were obtained from a child who received the measles vaccine.

This clone was seen a few times. V gene TRDV1 combines with J gene TRDJ1, with D unresolved. This CDR3 spans 16 amino acids. Germline V gene data show CDR1 as TSWWSYY and CDR2 as QGS. Trimming left V 1 base short and J 2 bases short, with 14 bases between. In nucleotides, the CDR3 is TGTGCTCTTGGGGAACGGCCCCGTCTAACGACCGATAAACTCATCTTT. Translated, it gives CALGERPRLTTDKLIF.

V gene TRDV1 combines with J gene TRDJ1; 9 bases match TRDD3. This CDR3 is built from 19 residues. Trimming cost V 2 bases and J 3 bases; bases outside gene matches: 16. CDR1 TSWWSYY and CDR2 QGS come from the germline V gene. For the CDR3, the DNA is TGTGCTCTTGGGGAAGAACGAATCCCCCCGGGGATACGCCCCGATAAACTCATCTTT. It codes for CALGEERIPPGIRPDKLIF.

The V and J genes are TRDV1 and TRDJ1, with 8 bases aligning to TRDD3. This CDR3 is built from 21 residues. J lost 0 bases, V lost 5 bases, and 23 bases had no gene match. Germline V gene lookup returns CDR1 TSWWSYY and CDR2 QGS. The CDR3 loop reads CALGNRQTYWGVGDYTDKLIF. The CDR3, as DNA: TGTGCTCTTGGGAACAGGCAAACCTACTGGGGAGTGGGGGATTACACCGATAAACTCATCTTT.

CDR3 DNA: TGTGCTCTTGGGGGGTTCAATTCCTACACCTTTGTACTGGGGGATTCTTACACCGATAAACTCATCTTT. Amino acid sequence: CALGGFNSYTFVLGDSYTDKLIF. The V gene is TRDV1, the J gene TRDJ1; 10 bases fit TRDD3. Germline V gives CDR1 TSWWSYY, CDR2 QGS. The CDR3 runs to 23 residues. V dropped 4 bases and J dropped 0; count of bases not matched to a gene: 26.

About this clone itself: At one boundary the junction diverges from the germline segment, which might be a read error. The same CDR3 also results from other DNA sequences found in this sample. The genes are TRDV1 and TRDJ3, with TRDD3 matching 11 bases. Looked up from germline, CDR1 is TSWWSYY and CDR2 is QGS. The CDR3 has 24 amino acids. CDR3 amino acids: CALGDPPSFWGILRSSWDTRQMFF. In DNA, the CDR3 is TGTGCACTTGGGGACCCACCTTCCTTCTGGGGGATACTCCGTAGCTCCTGGGACACCCGACAGATGTTTTTC.

As to this clone: One base away lies a much larger clone, so this may be a sequencing read error. The chain combines TRDV1 with TRDJ1, with 12 bases aligning to TRDD3. The germline CDR1 and CDR2 sequences are TSWWSYY and QGS. The CDR3 is made up of 21 amino acids. CDR3 region: CALGGPYPLLGDTYYTDKPIF. CDR3 coding DNA: TGTGCTCTTGGTGGGCCCTACCCTTTACTGGGGGATACTTACTACACCGATAAACCCATCTTT.

A note on this clone: This may be a read error: a much more frequent sequence differs by one nucleotide. The same CDR3 is also encoded by other DNA sequences in this sample. V gene TRDV1 combines with J gene TRDJ1; the match to TRDD3 covers 8 bases. CDR1 and CDR2 (germline): TSWWSYY, QGS. The CDR3 has 22 amino acids. The V segment lost 0 bases and the J segment 1 base; nucleotides outside the gene matches: 22. CDR3 sequence (DNA): TGTGCTCTTGGGGAACTAGAATCCCACCCCTACTGGGGGGAGTCGGTCACCGATAAACTCATCTTT. As protein: CALGELESHPYWGESVTDKLIF.

This clone was observed a handful of times. This chain joins TRDV1 and TRDJ1, with D possibly being TRDD3 (6 bases). This CDR3 comprises 18 residues. Looked up from germline, CDR1 is TSWWSYY and CDR2 is QGS. V was clipped by 0 bases and J by 4 bases, with 21 bases between them. The CDR3 nucleotides are TGTGCTCTTGGGGAACTCCACCTACCGAGGGATATGATCGATAAACTCATCTTT. Protein: CALGELHLPRDMIDKLIF.

The chain is built from TRDV1 and TRDJ1, with 9 bases lining up with TRDD3. V dropped 7 bases and J dropped 3; count of bases not matched to a gene: 24. CDR1 and CDR2 (germline): TSWWSYY, QGS. This CDR3 is 20 amino acids long. The CDR3 spells CALVRPTNWGRKRHADKLIF. DNA for the CDR3: TGTGCTCTTGTGCGGCCTACGAACTGGGGGAGGAAACGCCACGCCGATAAACTCATCTTT.

This chain uses TRDV2 with TRDJ1; TRDD3 agrees at 9 bases. Germline assignment: CDR1 GEAIGNYY and CDR2 EKD. The CDR3 is 18 amino acids. The J segment lost 3 bases and the V segment lost 5 bases, leaving 18 bases of the junction unmatched. The chain's CDR3 is CACVPLIRGYARADKLIF. The DNA of the CDR3 is TGTGCCTGTGTTCCCCTAATCAGGGGATACGCCCGGGCCGATAAACTCATCTTT.

The chain couples TRDV2 to TRDJ3, with 9 bases fitting TRDD3. Germline V gene lookup returns CDR1 GEAIGNYY and CDR2 EKD. V gave up 3 bases and J gave up 0 bases; unmatched junction bases: 2. CDR3 length: 17 residues. The CDR3 DNA is TGTGCCTGTGACGTACTGGGGGACTCCTGGGACACCCGACAGATGTTTTTC. This sequence encodes CACDVLGDSWDTRQMFF.

Only a few counts were recorded for this clone. The chain employs TRDV1 and TRDJ1; 9 bases line up with TRDD3. Germline CDR1 TSWWSYY, CDR2 QGS. This CDR3 is 26 amino acids long. V lost 5 bases, J lost 0 bases, and 37 bases stayed unmatched. This chain's CDR3 is CALGPLSSVVRRYTGGLILYTDKLIF. In DNA, the CDR3 is TGTGCTCTTGGGCCCTTGTCGTCGGTTGTACGTCGCTATACTGGGGGACTCATCCTTTACACCGATAAACTCATCTTT.

V gene TRDV3 combines with J gene TRDJ2, with 10 bases aligning to TRDD3. CDR3 length equals 21 residues. The germline V gene encodes CDR1 TVYSNPD and CDR2 GDNSRS (reference sequence). V shed 2 bases, J shed 2 bases, and the junction held 23 bases outside the gene matches. CDR3 bases: TGTGCCTTTCACTACTTAGGGGTACTGGGGGATTCTAGCTTCTTGACAGCACAACTCTTCTTT. Translation gives CAFHYLGVLGDSSFLTAQLFF.

This clone was detected a few times. The CDR3: CALGEMDLCSDKLIF. The CDR3 region has the DNA TGTGCTCTTGGGGAAATGGACCTCTGTTCCGATAAACTCATCTTT. V is TRDV1 and J is TRDJ1; D remains ambiguous. The germline gives CDR1 TSWWSYY, CDR2 QGS. Trimming removed 2 bases at V and 3 bases at J, with 13 bases between. This CDR3 region has 15 residues.

The chain joins TRDV2 to TRDJ1; 9 bases line up with TRDD3. This CDR3 is built from 18 residues. CDR1 is GEAIGNYY and CDR2 is EKD in the germline V gene. The V and J ends lost 3 bases and 0 bases, in that order; junction bases with no gene match: 13. This chain's CDR3 is CACDPLRLGDLNTDKLIF. CDR3 DNA sequence: TGTGCCTGTGACCCCCTCAGACTGGGGGACCTTAACACCGATAAACTCATCTTT.

A note on this clone: This same CDR3 is encoded by further DNA sequences in the sample. This chain joins TRDV1 and TRDJ1; the D is unclear. The V end was cut by 0 bases, the J end by 1 base, with 18 bases between. Germline lookup yields CDR1 TSWWSYY and CDR2 QGS. There are 18 residues in the CDR3. Here the CDR3 DNA reads TGTGCTCTTGGGGAACTCGGAGGTACTGCGCCGGGCACCGATAAACTCATCTTT. Protein: CALGELGGTAPGTDKLIF.

V and J are TRDV1 and TRDJ1; a possible D gene is TRDD3 (6 bases). Germline CDR1 reads TSWWSYY; CDR2 reads QGS. Trimming removed 0 bases at V and 1 base at J, with 18 bases between. There are 18 residues in the CDR3. For the CDR3, the DNA is TGTGCTCTTGGGGAACTGTACGGGGACTGGGATCCCACCGATAAACTCATCTTT. Its protein product is CALGELYGDWDPTDKLIF.

This rearrangement joins TRDV1 to TRDJ1, with D possibly TRDD3 on 6 matching bases. Germline V gene data show CDR1 as TSWWSYY and CDR2 as QGS. This CDR3 region has 22 residues. With 5 bases removed from V and 0 bases from J, the gap between germline ends came to 34 bases. CDR3 coding DNA: TGTGCTCTTGGGCGATATTCCCCCCTTCTGGGGATGAGGCTGCTTTACACCGATAAACTCATCTTT. The encoded protein is CALGRYSPLLGMRLLYTDKLIF.

The chain combines TRDV1 with TRDJ2; TRDD3 aligns across 12 bases. Germline CDR1 TSWWSYY, CDR2 QGS. Losses at the gene ends were 5 bases for V and 4 bases for J; bases not matched to a gene: 23. The CDR3 consists of 22 residues. The CDR3 nucleotides are TGTGCTCTTGGGCCCCCTGGTCTTATCTACTGGGGGATACCCAACCAGACAGCACAACTCTTCTTT. Protein product: CALGPPGLIYWGIPNQTAQLFF.

The sample holds a few counts of this clone. The CDR3 DNA is TGTGCTCTTGGGGGAAAGGGGAGAATGGCGGGTAAACTCATCTTT. Encoded protein: CALGGKGRMAGKLIF. This chain connects TRDV1 to TRDJ1, with a possible D match to TRDD3 (5 bases). Germline V lookup: CDR1 TSWWSYY, CDR2 QGS. The V gene lost 4 bases and the J gene lost 7 bases, with 19 bases spanning the gap. The CDR3 loop spans 15 amino acids.

In this sample, this clone turned up a few times. The chain is built from TRDV1 and TRDJ1; 7 nucleotides agree with TRDD3. Germline values: CDR1 TSWWSYY, CDR2 QGS. CDR3 length: 16 residues. J lost 0 bases, V lost 2 bases, and 6 bases had no gene match. The CDR3 nucleotides are TGTGCTCTTGGGGAAAACGAAGGGGGATACACCGATAAACTCATCTTT. Its protein product is CALGENEGGYTDKLIF.